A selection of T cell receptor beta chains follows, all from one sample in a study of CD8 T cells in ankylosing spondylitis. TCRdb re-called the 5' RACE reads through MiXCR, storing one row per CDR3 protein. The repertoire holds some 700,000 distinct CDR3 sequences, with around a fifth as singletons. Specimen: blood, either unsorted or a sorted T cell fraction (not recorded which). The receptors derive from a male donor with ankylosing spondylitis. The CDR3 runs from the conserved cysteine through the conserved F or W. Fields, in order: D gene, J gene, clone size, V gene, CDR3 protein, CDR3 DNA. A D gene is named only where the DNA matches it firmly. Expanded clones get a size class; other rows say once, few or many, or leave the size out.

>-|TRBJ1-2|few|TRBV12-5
CASGKGHPNYGYTF
TGTGCTAGTGGTAAGGGACACCCTAACTATGGCTACACCTTC
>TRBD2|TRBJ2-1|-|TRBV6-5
CASSYSGGAPEQFF
TGTGCCAGCAGTTATAGCGGGGGGGCCCCTGAGCAGTTCTTC
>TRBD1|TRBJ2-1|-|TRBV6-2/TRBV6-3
CASSHPQGQASVGSYNEQFF
TGTGCCAGCTCTCACCCCCAGGGACAGGCAAGTGTGGGGTCCTACAATGAGCAGTTCTTC
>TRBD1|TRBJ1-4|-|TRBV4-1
CASSDRGGDEKLFF
TGCGCCAGCAGCGACAGGGGCGGCGATGAAAAACTGTTTTTT
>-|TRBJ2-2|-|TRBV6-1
CASSDENRYTGELFF
TGTGCCAGCAGTGATGAAAACCGATACACCGGGGAGCTGTTTTTT
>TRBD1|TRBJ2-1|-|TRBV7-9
CASSPPGQANNEQFF
TGTGCCAGCAGCCCACCGGGACAGGCGAACAATGAGCAGTTCTTC
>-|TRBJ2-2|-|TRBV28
CASSLWRVGTGELFF
TGTGCCAGCAGTTTGTGGAGGGTTGGCACCGGGGAGCTGTTTTTT
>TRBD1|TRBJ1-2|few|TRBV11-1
CASSGTDGTDLWVRYGYTF
TGTGCCAGCAGCGGCACGGACGGGACAGACTTGTGGGTTCGGTATGGCTACACCTTC
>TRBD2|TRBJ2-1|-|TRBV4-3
CASSQDELADYNEQFF
TGCGCCAGCAGCCAAGATGAACTAGCGGACTACAATGAGCAGTTCTTC
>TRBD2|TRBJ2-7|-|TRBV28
CASSLGGEKGYEQYF
TGTGCCAGCAGTTTGGGGGGGGAGAAGGGCTACGAGCAGTACTTC
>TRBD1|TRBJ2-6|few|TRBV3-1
CASSRVTGQVEPGTGANVLTF
TGTGCCAGCAGCCGTGTGACGGGACAGGTGGAGCCCGGTACTGGGGCCAACGTCCTGACTTTC
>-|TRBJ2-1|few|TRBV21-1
CASSKVNPRGKGSYNEQFF
TGTGCCAGCAGCAAAGTCAACCCAAGGGGCAAGGGCTCCTACAATGAGCAGTTCTTC
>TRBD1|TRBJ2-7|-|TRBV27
CASRTRTGGRDEQYF
TGTGCCAGCAGGACCCGGACAGGGGGACGGGACGAGCAGTACTTC
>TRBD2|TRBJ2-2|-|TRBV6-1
CASSEWRRGGNTGELFF
TGTGCCAGCAGTGAATGGAGGCGGGGGGGCAACACCGGGGAGCTGTTTTTT
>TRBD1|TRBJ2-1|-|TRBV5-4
CASSTPGQGSLEQFF
TGTGCCAGCAGCACCCCGGGACAGGGTTCCCTGGAGCAGTTCTTC
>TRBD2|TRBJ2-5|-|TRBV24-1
CATSDPTSGSWETQYF
TGTGCCACCAGTGATCCAACTAGCGGGAGTTGGGAGACCCAGTACTTC
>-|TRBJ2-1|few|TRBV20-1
CSARDFYNEQFF
TGCAGTGCTAGGGACTTCTACAATGAGCAGTTCTTC
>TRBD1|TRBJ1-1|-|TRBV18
CASSKGAMDTEAFF
TGTGCCAGCTCAAAGGGGGCAATGGACACTGAAGCTTTCTTT
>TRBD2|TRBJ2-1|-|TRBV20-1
CSAREWGGNEQFF
TGCAGTGCTAGAGAGTGGGGGGGTAATGAGCAGTTCTTC
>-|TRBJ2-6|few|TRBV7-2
CASSPRMGAGANVLTF
TGTGCCAGCAGCCCAAGGATGGGAGCTGGGGCCAACGTCCTGACTTTC
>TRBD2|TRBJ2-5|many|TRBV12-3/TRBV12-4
CASSRRLAEETQYF
TGTGCCAGCAGTCGCCGACTAGCGGAAGAGACCCAGTACTTC
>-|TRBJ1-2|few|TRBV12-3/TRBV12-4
CASTAGDYGYTF
TGTGCCAGCACGGCAGGGGACTATGGCTACACCTTC
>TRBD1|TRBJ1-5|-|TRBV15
CATSSSGTGPNQPQHF
TGTGCCACCAGCAGCTCCGGGACAGGCCCCAATCAGCCCCAGCATTTT
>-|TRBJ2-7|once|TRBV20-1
CSASRGLTVGEQYF
TGCAGTGCTAGTAGGGGTCTTACAGTGGGCGAGCAGTACTTC
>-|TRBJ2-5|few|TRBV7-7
CASSPQDEKETQYF
TGTGCCAGCAGCCCACAGGACGAAAAAGAGACCCAGTACTTC